Following are 5 T cell receptor beta chains from one sample sequenced in a study of HIV-infected patients and healthy controls. TCRdb reanalysed the 5' RACE reads using MiXCR and keeps one entry per CDR3 protein. The sample lists 65,000 to 70,000 distinct CDR3 sequences, about 16% seen once, with approximately 5% in the top ten. Material: CD4+ T cells from blood. The receptors come from a human donor in good health.

V is TRBV7-2 and J is TRBJ2-7; 7 bases agree with TRBD2. After removal of 1 base from V and 5 bases from J, the junction contained 5 bases not matched to a gene. Germline V gives CDR1 SGHTA, CDR2 FQGNSA. The CDR3 totals 14 residues. CDR3 bases: TGTGCCAGCAGCTTAGTGGGGGGGACGGACGAGCAGTACTTC. The encoded protein is CASSLVGGTDEQYF.

This clonotype was observed many times. The V call is TRBV7-8, the J call TRBJ2-5; possible D gene TRBD2, 6 bases. From germline, CDR1 is SGHVS and CDR2 FQNEAQ. The CDR3 is made up of 16 amino acids. Trimming removed 4 bases at V and 1 base at J, with 16 bases between. CDR3 sequence: CASSSRGKGLQETQYF. Written as DNA, the CDR3 is TGTGCCAGCAGCTCCCGCGGGAAGGGTCTCCAAGAGACCCAGTACTTC.

The chain links TRBV6-6 to TRBJ2-7; D may be TRBD2 (5 bases). Per the germline V gene, CDR1 is MNHNY and CDR2 is SVGAGI (reference sequence). Trimming stripped 0 bases from V and 5 bases from J, with 8 bases between. The CDR3 runs 13 residues. The CDR3 protein is CASSYSRADEQYF. CDR3 DNA sequence: TGTGCCAGCAGTTACTCGCGGGCCGACGAGCAGTACTTC.

This clonotype was found many times. The genes are TRBV7-3 and TRBJ1-5; D gene uncertain. From germline, CDR1 is SGHTA and CDR2 FQGTGA. This CDR3 spans 20 amino acids. V lost 1 base, J lost 0 bases, and 22 bases lay in between. The CDR3 sequence is CASSLISGRAHSNSNQPQHF. The CDR3 DNA is TGTGCCAGCAGCTTAATATCGGGTAGAGCCCATTCAAATAGCAATCAGCCCCAGCATTTT.

This clonotype was seen more than once but under ten times. The chain uses TRBV24-1 and TRBJ2-3; D not resolved. CDR1 KGHDR and CDR2 SFDVKD come from the germline V gene. This CDR3 spans 11 amino acids. V lost 6 bases and J 2 bases, leaving 2 bases between the germline ends. The CDR3 region is CATSFTDTQYF. CDR3 bases: TGTGCCACCAGTTTCACAGATACGCAGTATTTT.